This entry concerns a single T cell receptor beta chain. The data were obtained in a study of cytomegalovirus exposure and HLA in healthy donors. Primers included in the PCR were 60 Vbeta and 13 Jbeta primers. Assay: immunoSEQ multiplex PCR; the TCRdb copy retains only in-frame clones and omits some. The table includes 150,000 or so clones, 80% detected once. The CDR3 sequence is 14 residues long. V lost 6 bases, J lost 7 bases, and 16 bases lay in between. Germline V gene lookup returns CDR1 MNHNS and CDR2 SASEGT. This clonotype was obtained from a man aged 25 to 40 in good health and CMV-seronegative. J is TRBJ2-1 and V is TRBV6-1, with D possibly being TRBD1 (5 bases). The specimen was PBMCs. The DNA for the CDR3 is TGTGCCAGCAGCCTGGGGCGCGAAGGGAATGAGCAGTTCTTC. Its translation is CASSLGREGNEQFF.